One and the same sample provided the 29 T cell receptor beta chains below, sequenced in a study of blood T cell repertoires in COVID-19. TCRdb's table, derived via immunoSEQ multiplex PCR, lists solely in-frame clones and lacks some. The sample yields 80,000 to 100,000 clones, approximately 79% seen once. The sequenced material came from peripheral blood. These receptors were collected from a woman aged 80 or older with active or convalescent COVID-19.

V gene TRBV5-1 combines with J gene TRBJ1-2; D remains unclear. The CDR3 is 12 amino acids. Germline V gene sequence: CDR1 SGHRS, CDR2 YFSETQ. V was trimmed by 0 bases and J by 5 bases, leaving 5 bases between them. CDR3 in DNA: TGCGCCAGCAGCTTGGAGGAGTATGGCTACACCTTC. Protein sequence: CASSLEEYGYTF. Complete variable domain (other parts from reference TRBV5-1 and TRBJ1-2): KAGVTQTPRYLIKTRGQQVTLSCSPISGHRSVSWYQQTPGQGLQFLFEYFSETQRNKGNFPGRFSGRQFSNSRSEMNVSTLELGDSALYLCASSLEEYGYTFGSGTRLTVV.

The chain links TRBV9 to TRBJ2-3; no firm D call. V lost 5 bases and J 5 bases, leaving 9 bases between the germline ends. This CDR3 has 12 amino acids. Germline CDR1 and CDR2: SGDLS and YYNGEE. The CDR3 protein is CASSALQDTQYF. CDR3 DNA sequence: TGTGCCAGCAGTGCCTTACAAGATACGCAGTATTTT.

This clone was detected once. V is TRBV6-2 or TRBV6-3 and J is TRBJ1-1, with D possibly being TRBD1 (6 bases). V was cut by 0 bases and J by 8 bases, with 16 bases left in between. The CDR3 is 15 amino acids. Germline values: CDR1 MNHEY, CDR2 SVGEGT. The CDR3 spells CASSYSTRGGGEAFF. The CDR3 DNA is TGTGCCAGCAGTTACTCGACGAGAGGGGGGGGAGAAGCTTTCTTT.

This chain joins TRBV29-1 and TRBJ1-2, with a possible D match to TRBD1 (6 bases). The CDR3 runs to 11 residues. CDR1 is SQVTM, CDR2 ANQGSEA, per germline. Trimming took off 4 bases at V and 8 bases at J, with 11 bases between the two ends. The CDR3 loop is CSVGVQGGYTF. The CDR3 bases are TGCAGCGTTGGGGTCCAGGGGGGCTACACCTTC.

This clone was detected only a few times. The V gene is TRBV11-2, the J gene TRBJ2-7, with D hard to call. The CDR3 extends over 10 amino acids. Trimming stripped 5 bases from V and 4 bases from J, with 3 bases between. Germline lookup yields CDR1 SGHAT and CDR2 FQNNGV. The CDR3, as DNA: TGTGCCAGCAGCCTTTACGAGCAGTACTTC. Its translation: CASSLYEQYF.

About this clone: One end of the junction varies from germline; a read error may be responsible. This chain connects TRBV7-7 to TRBJ2-1; D possibly corresponds to TRBD1 (6 bases). The CDR3 has 14 residues. Germline V gene sequence: CDR1 SSHAT, CDR2 FNYEAQ (reference sequence). CDR3 sequence: CASSLGGGLGEQFF. The CDR3 coding sequence is TGTGCTAGCAGCCTTGGTGGGGGCCTAGGTGAGCAGTTCTTC.

This clone was recorded only once. The chain links TRBV15 to TRBJ1-5, with a tentative D call TRBD1 (5 bases). CDR1 is LNHNV, CDR2 YYDKDF, per germline (reference sequence). The CDR3 runs 15 residues. V was cut by 0 bases and J by 5 bases, with 11 bases left in between. CDR3 coding DNA: TGTGCCACCAGCAGAGATTCGTGGGGGGATCAGCCCCAGCATTTT. It yields the protein CATSRDSWGDQPQHF.

The chain joins TRBV5-1 to TRBJ2-6; no clear D. Trimming removed 4 bases at V and 0 bases at J, with 8 bases between. Germline V gene lookup returns CDR1 SGHRS and CDR2 YFSETQ. This CDR3 is 15 amino acids long. CDR3: CASSPLSSGANVLTF. The CDR3, as DNA: TGCGCCAGCAGCCCTCTAAGCTCTGGGGCCAACGTCCTGACTTTC.

The V and J genes are TRBV6-4 and TRBJ2-7; TRBD1 matches at 10 bases. Germline V gene data show CDR1 as MRHNA and CDR2 as SNTAGT. Trimming removed 4 bases from V and 4 bases from J; junction bases left unmatched: 7. The length of the CDR3 is 15 residues. CDR3 DNA sequence: TGTGCCAGCAGTGCCGAGGACAGGGGGGGATACGAGCAGTACTTC. Protein: CASSAEDRGGYEQYF.

The rearrangement joins TRBV4-3 to TRBJ2-1, with 8 positions matching TRBD2. The germline CDR1 and CDR2 sequences are LGHNA and YSLEER. J was trimmed by 8 bases and V by 0 bases; bases with no gene match: 15. The length of the CDR3 is 18 residues. The CDR3: CASSQEIGRGGARYEQFF. In DNA, the CDR3 is TGCGCCAGCAGCCAAGAAATCGGCCGGGGGGGGGCCAGGTATGAGCAGTTCTTC.

The chain carries TRBV6-2 or TRBV6-3 and TRBJ2-3, with 8 bases matching TRBD2. The CDR3 has 17 residues. The V gene end was trimmed by 4 bases and the J gene end by 5 bases; junction bases not matched to a gene: 14. The V gene's germline CDR1 is MNHEY and CDR2 SVGEGT. This CDR3 reads CASSSKSGGIRGDTQYF. As DNA, the CDR3 is TGTGCCAGCAGTTCGAAAAGCGGGGGCATCCGGGGAGATACGCAGTATTTT.

The chain joins TRBV6-5 to TRBJ2-4; TRBD1 matches at 8 bases. The CDR3 extends over 14 amino acids. Germline assignment: CDR1 MNHEY and CDR2 SVGAGI. J was trimmed by 9 bases and V by 2 bases; bases with no gene match: 6. CDR3 protein: CASSYARQGSIQYF. For the CDR3, the DNA is TGTGCCAGCAGTTACGCACGACAGGGGAGCATTCAGTACTTC.

The CDR3 sequence: CASSGQGASYGYTF. CDR3 in DNA: TGTGCCAGCAGTGGGCAGGGGGCGAGTTATGGCTACACCTTC. V is TRBV2 and J is TRBJ1-2, with TRBD1 matching 8 bases. The J segment lost 5 bases and the V segment lost 4 bases, leaving 6 bases of the junction unmatched. This CDR3 comprises 14 residues. CDR1 is SNHLY and CDR2 is FYNNEI in the germline V gene. Variable domain in full (rest from reference TRBV2 and TRBJ1-2): EPEVTQTPSHQVTQMGQEVILRCVPISNHLYFYWYRQILGQKVEFLVSFYNNEISEKSEIFDDQFSVERPDGSNFTLKIRSTKLEDSAMYFCASSGQGASYGYTFGSGTRLTVV.

The V gene is TRBV5-5, the J gene TRBJ2-1, with 9 bases matching TRBD1. V was clipped by 2 bases and J by 10 bases; unmatched bases: 10. CDR3 length: 15 residues. CDR1 SGHKS and CDR2 YYEKEE come from the germline V gene (reference sequence). The CDR3 coding sequence is TGTGCCAGCAGCTTTCGCTCGACAGGGGGAGGCGAGCAGTTCTTC. It codes for CASSFRSTGGGEQFF.

The chain couples TRBV27 to TRBJ1-4, with 8 bases lining up with TRBD1. CDR1 is MNHEY and CDR2 is SMNVEV in the germline V gene (reference sequence). The CDR3 has 14 amino acids. Trimming took 4 bases from V and 6 from J; bases not matched to a gene: 4. The CDR3 sequence is CASSSGGLDEKLFF. CDR3 sequence (DNA): TGTGCCAGCAGTTCAGGGGGCTTGGATGAAAAACTGTTTTTT.

The V and J genes are TRBV19 and TRBJ1-2; tentative D call: TRBD1 (6 bases). With 3 bases removed from V and 2 bases from J, the gap between germline ends came to 10 bases. The CDR3 covers 14 residues. Looked up from germline, CDR1 is LNHDA and CDR2 is SQIVND (reference sequence). The CDR3 sequence is CASSMQGSNYGYTF. The CDR3 region has the DNA TGTGCCAGTAGTATGCAGGGGAGCAACTATGGCTACACCTTC.

The rearrangement links TRBV7-9 to TRBJ2-1, with 10 bases aligning to TRBD2. The CDR3 has 16 residues. With V trimmed by 1 base and J by 4 bases, 4 bases remained unmatched. Looked up from germline, CDR1 is SEHNR and CDR2 is FQNEAQ (reference sequence). The CDR3: CASSLGLAGVYNEQFF. The CDR3 DNA follows: TGTGCCAGCAGCTTAGGGCTAGCGGGAGTTTACAATGAGCAGTTCTTC.

The rearrangement uses TRBV2 and TRBJ2-5, with TRBD2 matching over 12 bases. Germline CDR1 SNHLY, CDR2 FYNNEI. The V gene end was trimmed by 3 bases and the J gene end by 4 bases; junction bases not matched to a gene: 0. The CDR3 is 14 amino acids. The CDR3 protein is CASSETSGGETQYF. CDR3 in DNA: TGTGCCAGCAGTGAGACTAGCGGGGGAGAGACCCAGTACTTC.

The rearrangement links TRBV7-2 to TRBJ1-2, with D unresolved. This CDR3 contains 14 residues. V was shortened by 7 bases and J by 3 bases, with 15 bases between the two germline ends. The germline V gene encodes CDR1 SGHTA and CDR2 FQGNSA. For the CDR3, the DNA is TGTGCCAGCAAGAGTCAGCCCGGGGACTATGGCTACACCTTC. This codes for CASKSQPGDYGYTF.

This chain joins TRBV11-2 and TRBJ2-5, with TRBD2 identical over 9 bases. In germline, CDR1 is SGHAT, CDR2 FQNNGV. V dropped 3 bases and J dropped 4; count of bases not matched to a gene: 3. CDR3 length: 14 amino acids. The CDR3 region is CASSFSGSGETQYF. The CDR3 DNA is TGTGCCAGCAGCTTTAGCGGGAGCGGAGAGACCCAGTACTTC.

This clone came up once. This chain connects TRBV7-9 to TRBJ1-1; 7 positions match TRBD1. The germline CDR1 and CDR2 sequences are SEHNR and FQNEAQ (reference sequence). V was clipped by 3 bases and J by 3 bases; unmatched bases: 1. The CDR3 covers 13 residues. The CDR3 nucleotides read TGTGCCAGCAGCTTTACAGGGGACACTGAAGCTTTCTTT. Translating it yields CASSFTGDTEAFF.

The rearrangement joins TRBV4-1 to TRBJ2-1; tentative D call: TRBD2 (5 bases). Germline lookup yields CDR1 MGHRA and CDR2 YSYEKL. Trimming removed 3 bases at V and 0 bases at J, with 21 bases between. The CDR3 runs to 19 residues. The CDR3 DNA reads TGCGCCAGCAGCCAGAGGGCTGGTAATACCGCCAGCTCCTACAATGAGCAGTTCTTC. Its protein is CASSQRAGNTASSYNEQFF.

The chain recombines TRBV27 with TRBJ2-3; possibly TRBD2 for D (5 bases). The V gene's germline CDR1 is MNHEY and CDR2 SMNVEV (reference sequence). The CDR3 extends over 14 amino acids. The V end was cut by 3 bases, the J end by 2 bases, with 9 bases between. CDR3 in amino acids: CASSFGGFTDTQYF. CDR3 sequence (DNA): TGTGCCAGCAGTTTCGGAGGCTTCACAGATACGCAGTATTTT.

V and J are TRBV18 and TRBJ2-2; D unclear. The germline CDR1 and CDR2 sequences are KGHSH and LQKENI. The CDR3 sequence is 15 residues long. Deletions cut 2 bases from V and 3 bases from J, with 10 bases between. The DNA of the CDR3 is TGTGCCAGCTCACCATACATAGAGGACACCGGGGAGCTGTTTTTT. This sequence encodes CASSPYIEDTGELFF.

The chain joins TRBV7-2 to TRBJ1-2; D gene unclear. The CDR3 is 16 residues long. Germline values: CDR1 SGHTA, CDR2 FQGNSA. V was trimmed by 1 base and J by 7 bases, leaving 19 bases between them. The CDR3 DNA sequence: TGTGCCAGCAGCTTAGAATTGGGAGTAAGAGGTATTGGCTACACCTTC. This codes for CASSLELGVRGIGYTF.

The J gene is TRBJ2-7, the V gene TRBV5-1, with D possibly being TRBD1 (5 bases). Trimming left V 0 bases short and J 4 bases short, with 11 bases between. The CDR3 covers 14 residues. In germline, CDR1 is SGHRS, CDR2 YFSETQ. The CDR3 DNA reads as TGCGCCAGCAGCTTGGAGTGGGGCAATTACGAGCAGTACTTC. It specifies CASSLEWGNYEQYF. The entire variable domain, with the rest obtained from reference TRBV5-1 and TRBJ2-7, is as follows: KAGVTQTPRYLIKTRGQQVTLSCSPISGHRSVSWYQQTPGQGLQFLFEYFSETQRNKGNFPGRFSGRQFSNSRSEMNVSTLELGDSALYLCASSLEWGNYEQYFGPGTRLTVT.

The J gene is TRBJ1-3, the V gene TRBV19; 8 nucleotides agree with TRBD1. In germline, CDR1 is LNHDA, CDR2 SQIVND (reference sequence). J was trimmed by 3 bases and V by 6 bases; bases with no gene match: 4. This CDR3 contains 14 residues. This chain's CDR3 is CASRTTGVGNTIYF. The CDR3 region has the DNA TGTGCCAGTAGGACGACAGGGGTTGGAAACACCATATATTTT.

The chain joins TRBV7-2 to TRBJ2-3; 8 bases agree with TRBD2. CDR1 and CDR2 from the germline V gene are SGHTA and FQGNSA. The CDR3 spans 17 residues. V shed 1 base and J 1 base; nucleotides not matched to a gene: 7. CDR3 nucleotide sequence: TGTGCCAGCAGCTTAGGGACCGGGACTAGGGGCACAGATACGCAGTATTTT. Translated, it gives CASSLGTGTRGTDTQYF.

This chain connects TRBV19 to TRBJ1-2; D remains ambiguous. The germline V gene encodes CDR1 LNHDA and CDR2 SQIVND (reference sequence). This CDR3 is built from 16 residues. Trimming cost V 1 base and J 4 bases, with 16 bases left between them. Here the CDR3 reads CASSIAPGRTGYGYTF. DNA of the CDR3: TGTGCCAGTAGTATAGCCCCCGGTCGAACGGGCTATGGCTACACCTTC.